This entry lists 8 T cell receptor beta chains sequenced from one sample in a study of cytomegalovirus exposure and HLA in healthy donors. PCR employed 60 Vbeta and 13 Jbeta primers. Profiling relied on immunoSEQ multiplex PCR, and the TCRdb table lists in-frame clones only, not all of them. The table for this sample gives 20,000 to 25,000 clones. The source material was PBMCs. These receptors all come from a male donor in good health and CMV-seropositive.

Written as DNA, the CDR3 is TGTGCCAGCAGTTACGCTTCGGTGGAGCAGGACTACTACGAGCAGTACTTC. It translates to CASSYASVEQDYYEQYF. This sequence joins TRBV28 and TRBJ2-7, with a weak D call TRBD2 (6 bases). This CDR3 is built from 17 residues. The ends were cut back, 4 bases at V and 3 bases at J, with 22 bases in the middle. Per germline, CDR1 MDHEN and CDR2 SYDVKM.

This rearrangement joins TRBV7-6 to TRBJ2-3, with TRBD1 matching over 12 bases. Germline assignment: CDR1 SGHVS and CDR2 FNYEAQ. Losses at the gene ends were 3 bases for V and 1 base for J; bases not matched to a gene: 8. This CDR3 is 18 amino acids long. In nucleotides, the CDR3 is TGTGCCAGCAGCTTTGGGACAGGGGGCTTGGTCGGCACAGATACGCAGTATTTT. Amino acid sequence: CASSFGTGGLVGTDTQYF.

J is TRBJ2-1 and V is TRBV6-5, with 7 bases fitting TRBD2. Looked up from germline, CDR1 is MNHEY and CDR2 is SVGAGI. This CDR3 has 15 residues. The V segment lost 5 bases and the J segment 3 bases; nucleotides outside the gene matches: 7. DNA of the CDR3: TGTGCCAGCAGTCTCGCCACTAGCGACTACAATGAGCAGTTCTTC. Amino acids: CASSLATSDYNEQFF.

CDR3 protein: CAWSSDRDHGYTF. In DNA, the CDR3 is TGTGCCTGGAGTTCAGACAGGGACCATGGCTACACCTTC. The chain employs TRBV30 and TRBJ1-2; TRBD1 aligns across 7 bases. The CDR3 runs to 13 residues. CDR1 and CDR2 (germline): GTSNPN, SVGIG (reference sequence). J was trimmed by 6 bases and V by 2 bases; bases with no gene match: 6.

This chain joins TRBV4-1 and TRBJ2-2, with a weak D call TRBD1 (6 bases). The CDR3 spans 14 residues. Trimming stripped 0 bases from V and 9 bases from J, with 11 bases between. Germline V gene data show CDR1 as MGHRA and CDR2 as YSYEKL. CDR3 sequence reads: CASSQETGRRELFF. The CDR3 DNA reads TGCGCCAGCAGCCAAGAAACAGGGCGCCGGGAGCTGTTTTTT.

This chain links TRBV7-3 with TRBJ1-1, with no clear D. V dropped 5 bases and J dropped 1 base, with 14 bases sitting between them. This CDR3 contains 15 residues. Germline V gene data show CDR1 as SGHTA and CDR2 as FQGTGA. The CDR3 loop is CASSTGLTSNTEAFF. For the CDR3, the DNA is TGTGCCAGCAGCACCGGACTCACGTCGAACACTGAAGCTTTCTTT. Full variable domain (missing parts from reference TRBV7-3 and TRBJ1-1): GAGVSQTPSNKVTEKGKYVELRCDPISGHTALYWYRQSLGQGPEFLIYFQGTGAADDSGLPNDRFFAVRPEGSVSTLKIQRTERGDSAVYLCASSTGLTSNTEAFFGQGTRLTVV.

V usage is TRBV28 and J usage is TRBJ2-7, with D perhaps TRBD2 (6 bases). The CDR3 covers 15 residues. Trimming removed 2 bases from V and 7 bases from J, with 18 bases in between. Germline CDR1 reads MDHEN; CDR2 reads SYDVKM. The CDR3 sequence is CASSLIAGPLREQYF. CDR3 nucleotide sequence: TGTGCCAGCAGTTTAATTGCGGGACCCCTAAGGGAGCAGTACTTC.

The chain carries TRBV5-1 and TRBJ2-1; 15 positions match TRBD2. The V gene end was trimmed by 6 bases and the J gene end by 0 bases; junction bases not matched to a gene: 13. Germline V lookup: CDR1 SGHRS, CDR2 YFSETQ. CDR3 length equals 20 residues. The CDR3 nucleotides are TGCGCCAGCACCCTAGGGACTAGCGGGAGGACCCTGAGCTCCTACAATGAGCAGTTCTTC. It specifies CASTLGTSGRTLSSYNEQFF. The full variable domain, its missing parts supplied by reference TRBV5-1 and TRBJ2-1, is KAGVTQTPRYLIKTRGQQVTLSCSPISGHRSVSWYQQTPGQGLQFLFEYFSETQRNKGNFPGRFSGRQFSNSRSEMNVSTLELGDSALYLCASTLGTSGRTLSSYNEQFFGPGTRLTVL.